This TCR beta chain is drawn from a study of tumor and adjacent non-tumor tissue in lung cancer. Overall study context: Stage I to III disease affected ten to eleven men and about 5 women aged roughly 30 to 80.

The study's findings and limits: Shorter survival was associated with higher TCR diversity in tumors.

In regard to this clonotype: What it binds is not known. This is likely a read error, given that the CDR3 carries no conserved phenylalanine or tryptophan at its end.

No cell sorting was done before RNA was extracted from the tissue. A modified ARM-PCR protocol with three rounds of nested PCR amplified TCRbeta. TCRdb re-derived calls from the multiplex PCR reads in MiXCR, one entry per CDR3 protein. The sample consists of approximately 120,000 distinct CDR3 sequences, 55% to 75% of them appearing once. The length of the CDR3 is 15 residues. Germline loops: CDR1 SGHAT, CDR2 FQNNGV. The V end lost 7 bases, the J end lost 2 bases, and 14 bases lay between the germline ends. The receptor comes from a man aged 25 to 40 with non-small cell lung cancer. Sequenced input: lung tumor tissue. This rearrangement joins TRBV11-2 to TRBJ2-2, with a possible D match to TRBD1 (6 bases). The CDR3 region is CASTKLGHNTGELFI. The DNA of the CDR3 is TGTGCCAGCACGAAACTGGGACACAACACCGGGGAGCTGTTTATT.